This is a list of T cell receptor beta chains from one sample in a study of cytomegalovirus exposure and HLA in healthy donors. The protocol was immunoSEQ multiplex PCR, while the TCRdb copy is restricted to in-frame clones and leaves out a portion. The sample comprises 95,000 to 150,000 clones, around three quarters of which are singletons, and 1.2% rests with the top ten. Specimen: PBMCs. Receptor source: a female donor in good health and CMV-seronegative. CDR3s include the opening cysteine and the closing phenylalanine or tryptophan. D genes are given only for firm matches. Rows may omit the clone size; those that give it use once, few, many or a size class.

J | size | D | V | CDR3 | DNA
TRBJ2-3 | . | . | TRBV7-9 | CASSLAGGPTDTQYF | TGTGCCAGCAGCTTAGCCGGGGGACCCACAGATACGCAGTATTTT
TRBJ2-2 | once | . | TRBV30 | CAWGGPRIVNTGELFF | TGTGCCTGGGGAGGACCTAGGATTGTAAACACCGGGGAGCTGTTTTTT
TRBJ2-1 | . | TRBD2 | TRBV7-8 | CASSLRKGLALDNEQFF | TGTGCCAGCAGCTTGAGAAAAGGACTAGCGCTAGACAATGAGCAGTTCTTC
TRBJ1-1 | few | . | TRBV18 | CASSPDWGAEAFF | TGTGCCAGCTCACCCGATTGGGGCGCTGAAGCTTTCTTT
TRBJ2-7 | . | . | TRBV6-6 | CASSSESYEQYF | TGTGCCAGCAGCAGCGAGTCCTACGAGCAGTACTTC
TRBJ1-5 | . | . | TRBV27 | CASSVRLNVVEPQHF | TGTGCCAGCAGTGTCCGACTGAATGTGGTGGAGCCCCAGCATTTT
TRBJ2-7 | . | TRBD1 | TRBV5-1 | CASSLYPGTGEQYF | TGCGCCAGCAGCTTGTATCCAGGGACAGGCGAGCAGTACTTC
TRBJ1-3 | . | TRBD1 | TRBV7-6 | CASSLRIGRQGATGNTIYF | TGTGCCAGCAGCTTAAGGATAGGAAGGCAGGGGGCGACCGGAAACACCATATATTTT
TRBJ2-2 | few | . | TRBV29-1 | CSGTDYTGELFF | TGCAGCGGGACAGATTACACCGGGGAGCTGTTTTTT
TRBJ1-1 | . | TRBD1 | TRBV28 | CASSRTGMMNTEAFF | TGTGCCAGCAGTCGGACAGGGATGATGAACACTGAAGCTTTCTTT
TRBJ1-1 | few | . | TRBV6-1 | CASSDPGGGGLPNTEAFF | TGTGCCAGCAGTGACCCCGGTGGGGGGGGGCTGCCGAACACTGAAGCTTTCTTT
TRBJ2-7 | . | . | TRBV11-3 | CASSLVPGDRYEQYF | TGTGCCAGCAGCTTAGTACCCGGAGATCGCTACGAGCAGTACTTC
TRBJ2-1 | . | TRBD1 | TRBV9 | CASSVRDRSGRNEQFF | TGTGCCAGCAGCGTTCGGGACAGGTCCGGACGCAATGAGCAGTTCTTC
TRBJ1-1 | . | . | TRBV27 | CASSRLAAGYTEAFF | TGTGCCAGCAGTCGGTTGGCTGCAGGATACACTGAAGCTTTCTTT
TRBJ1-2 | . | . | TRBV5-4 | CASSPDKNYGYTF | TGTGCCAGCAGCCCAGACAAGAACTATGGCTACACCTTC
TRBJ1-2 | once | . | TRBV19 | CRVTATWDGYTF | TGCAGGGTCACAGCCACTTGGGATGGCTACACCTTC
TRBJ2-3 | . | TRBD2 | TRBV18 | CASSPVGGSGSTDTQYF | TGTGCCAGCTCACCGGTCGGGGGTAGCGGGAGTACAGATACGCAGTATTTT
TRBJ1-2 | . | . | TRBV30 | CAWMNRPYGYTF | TGTGCCTGGATGAACAGGCCCTATGGCTACACCTTC
TRBJ2-7 | . | TRBD1 | TRBV9 | CASSVDHRGYEQYF | TGTGCCAGCAGCGTAGATCACAGGGGCTACGAGCAGTACTTC
TRBJ2-2 | . | TRBD2 | TRBV10-1 | CASSPRLAGTGELFF | TGCGCCAGCAGTCCAAGACTAGCGGGCACCGGGGAGCTGTTTTTT
TRBJ2-2 | . | TRBD1 | TRBV19 | CASSVWDRASTGELFF | TGTGCCAGTAGTGTATGGGACAGGGCCTCCACCGGGGAGCTGTTTTTT
TRBJ1-4 | . | . | TRBV15 | CATSRDSENEKLFF | TGTGCCACCAGCAGAGATTCGGAGAATGAAAAACTGTTTTTT
TRBJ1-6 | once | . | TRBV30 | CAWSLSGLAKSPLHF | TGTGCCTGGAGTTTATCGGGACTTGCGAAATCACCCCTCCACTTT
TRBJ2-1 | . | . | TRBV14 | CASSQIPRGLYYNEQFF | TGTGCCAGCAGCCAAATCCCTCGTGGCCTGTATTACAATGAGCAGTTCTTC
TRBJ2-5 | . | TRBD1 | TRBV11-3 | CASSASRGQETQYF | TGTGCCAGCAGCGCCTCCAGGGGGCAAGAGACCCAGTACTTC
TRBJ2-3 | . | TRBD2 | TRBV2 | CASSEAPTSRDTQYF | TGTGCCAGCAGTGAAGCGCCGACTAGCAGAGATACGCAGTATTTT
TRBJ1-1 | once | . | TRBV7-3 | CASSPPDTEAFF | TGTGCCAGCAGCCCCCCCGACACTGAAGCTTTCTTT
TRBJ2-7 | . | TRBD1 | TRBV7-9 | CASSLGQGVTYEQYF | TGTGCCAGCAGCTTAGGGCAGGGGGTCACCTACGAGCAGTACTTC
TRBJ1-3 | . | . | TRBV30 | CAWSDRAGGNTIYF | TGTGCCTGGAGTGACAGGGCGGGTGGAAACACCATATATTTT
TRBJ1-2 | few | TRBD1 | TRBV27 | CASSSRRTGGYGYTF | TGTGCCAGCAGTTCCAGGAGGACAGGGGGCTATGGCTACACCTTC
TRBJ2-5 | . | TRBD2 | TRBV5-4 | CASSLVSGGTQETQYF | TGTGCCAGCAGCTTGGTTAGCGGGGGGACCCAAGAGACCCAGTACTTC
TRBJ2-3 | few | . | TRBV6-1 | CASGNHHTPDTQYF | TGTGCCAGCGGCAATCACCACACCCCAGATACGCAGTATTTT
TRBJ1-5 | few | . | TRBV12-5 | CASGLDRKPQHF | TGTGCTAGTGGTTTGGACAGGAAACCCCAGCATTTT
TRBJ1-1 | . | . | TRBV2 | CASRTLIGGQMNTEAFF | TGTGCCAGCCGAACCTTGATAGGTGGACAGATGAACACTGAAGCTTTCTTT
TRBJ1-2 | . | . | TRBV18 | CASSPGAVPREGYTF | TGTGCCAGCTCACCAGGGGCCGTGCCGCGAGAAGGCTACACCTTC
TRBJ1-1 | . | . | TRBV9 | CASSVGANTEAFF | TGTGCCAGCAGCGTAGGGGCGAACACTGAAGCTTTCTTT
TRBJ1-2 | . | TRBD1 | TRBV9 | CASSVEGQLNYGYTF | TGTGCCAGCAGCGTAGAGGGACAGCTTAACTATGGCTACACCTTC
TRBJ2-3 | . | TRBD2 | TRBV4-2 | CASSQRLAGGRGDTQYF | TGTGCCAGCAGCCAACGACTAGCGGGGGGGCGAGGAGATACGCAGTATTTT
TRBJ2-7 | . | TRBD2 | TRBV11-2 | CASSFLVTGGYEQYF | TGTGCCAGCAGCTTCCTCGTGACGGGGGGCTACGAGCAGTACTTC
TRBJ1-2 | once | . | TRBV9 | CASSVATGNNYGYTF | TGTGCCAGCAGCGTAGCTACCGGGAACAACTATGGCTACACCTTC
TRBJ1-6 | . | TRBD1 | TRBV5-1 | CASSMGQTNSPLHF | TGCGCCAGCAGCATGGGACAGACGAATTCACCCCTCCACTTT
TRBJ2-4 | . | TRBD1 | TRBV2 | CASSPGRGRDSQYF | TGTGCCAGCAGTCCGGGCAGGGGGCGGGACAGTCAGTACTTC
TRBJ2-3 | few | TRBD1 | TRBV5-6 | CASSFDRVGTDTQYF | TGTGCCAGCAGCTTTGACAGGGTTGGCACAGATACGCAGTATTTT
TRBJ1-5 | . | TRBD1 | TRBV6-1 | CATRGGGNQPQHF | TGTGCCACCCGAGGGGGCGGCAATCAGCCCCAGCATTTT
TRBJ1-1 | . | . | TRBV29-1 | CSVHPTGTSAEAFF | TGCAGCGTCCACCCGACAGGCACTTCGGCTGAAGCTTTCTTT
TRBJ2-5 | . | TRBD2 | TRBV6-1 | CASSEAIAGGPEETQYF | TGTGCCAGCAGTGAGGCAATAGCGGGGGGGCCGGAGGAGACCCAGTACTTC
TRBJ2-7 | . | TRBD2 | TRBV7-8 | CASRGWDYTSYEQYF | TGTGCCAGCAGGGGATGGGACTATACCTCCTACGAGCAGTACTTC
TRBJ2-2 | . | . | TRBV7-9 | CSSRDTAGPAPAGELFF | TGTTCCAGCAGGGATACAGCGGGTCCGGCCCCAGCCGGGGAGCTGTTTTTT
TRBJ1-6 | . | . | TRBV27 | CASRTQGWGSPLHF | TGTGCCAGCCGAACGCAGGGGTGGGGTTCACCCCTCCACTTT
TRBJ2-1 | . | . | TRBV5-1 | CASSLGGTVNNEQFF | TGCGCCAGCAGCCTGGGGGGGACAGTTAACAATGAGCAGTTCTTC
TRBJ2-1 | few | TRBD2 | TRBV6-5 | CASRGLAEYYNEQFF | TGTGCCAGCAGGGGACTAGCGGAGTACTACAATGAGCAGTTCTTC
TRBJ2-7 | . | . | TRBV28 | CASGNRRHGYEQYF | TGTGCCAGCGGGAACAGGCGACACGGGTACGAGCAGTACTTC
TRBJ2-7 | . | . | TRBV20-1 | CSAEARREQYF | TGCAGTGCGGAAGCTAGGCGCGAGCAGTACTTC
TRBJ2-7 | . | TRBD1 | TRBV27 | CASRPPGGPIYEQYF | TGTGCCAGCAGACCCCCAGGGGGCCCAATCTACGAGCAGTACTTC
TRBJ1-1 | few | . | TRBV30 | CAWSVQITTEAFF | TGTGCCTGGAGTGTACAGATTACTACTGAAGCTTTCTTT
TRBJ1-2 | . | TRBD1 | TRBV5-1 | CASSWDSTNYGYTF | TGCGCCAGCAGCTGGGACAGTACTAACTATGGCTACACCTTC
TRBJ2-5 | . | . | TRBV7-9 | CASSSRQVPYQETQYF | TGTGCCAGCAGCTCCCGACAGGTCCCGTACCAAGAGACCCAGTACTTC
TRBJ1-2 | . | TRBD1 | TRBV28 | CASSLGQGGYGYTF | TGTGCCAGCAGTTTAGGACAGGGTGGCTATGGCTACACCTTC
TRBJ2-7 | . | TRBD2 | TRBV29-1 | CSVLGGDLYEQYF | TGCAGCGTTCTCGGGGGGGACCTCTACGAGCAGTACTTC
TRBJ2-7 | . | TRBD2 | TRBV5-6 | CASSLTSGMGYEQYF | TGTGCCAGCAGCCTGACTAGCGGGATGGGCTACGAGCAGTACTTC